A selection of T cell receptor beta chains follows, all from one sample in a study of cytomegalovirus exposure and HLA in healthy donors. Clones were read by immunoSEQ multiplex PCR, and TCRdb kept only the in-frame ones, dropping some. The table lists approximately 200,000 clones, roughly 84% of them singletons. The sequenced sample consisted of PBMCs. These receptor sequences come from a human donor in good health. Each CDR3 is given with its conserved first and last residue. Each record gives: V gene, J gene, D gene, CDR3 protein, CDR3 DNA. A D gene is named only where the DNA matches it firmly.

v_call: TRBV19; j_call: TRBJ2-7; d_call: TRBD2; cdr3_aa: CASSIMTSGSYEQYF; cdr3_nt: TGTGCCAGTAGTATAATGACTAGCGGGAGCTACGAGCAGTACTTC
v_call: TRBV27; j_call: TRBJ2-1; d_call: TRBD2; cdr3_aa: CASSYLAGEGIEQFF; cdr3_nt: TGTGCCAGCAGTTATCTAGCGGGGGAGGGGATAGAGCAGTTCTTC
v_call: TRBV9; j_call: TRBJ1-2; d_call: NA; cdr3_aa: CASSVDGGDYLGGYTF; cdr3_nt: TGTGCCAGCAGCGTAGATGGGGGCGACTATTTGGGTGGCTACACCTTC
v_call: TRBV6-5; j_call: TRBJ2-7; d_call: TRBD1; cdr3_aa: CASSYSRTGGYEQYF; cdr3_nt: TGTGCCAGCAGTTACTCGAGGACAGGGGGCTACGAGCAGTACTTC
v_call: TRBV9; j_call: TRBJ2-1; d_call: TRBD2; cdr3_aa: CASSVAGLAGDFRNEQFF; cdr3_nt: TGTGCCAGCAGCGTAGCTGGCCTAGCGGGAGACTTTAGAAATGAGCAGTTCTTC
v_call: TRBV7-6; j_call: TRBJ2-1; d_call: TRBD2; cdr3_aa: CASSLEVAGNSYNEQFF; cdr3_nt: TGTGCCAGCAGCTTAGAGGTAGCGGGGAACTCCTACAATGAGCAGTTCTTC
v_call: TRBV5-1; j_call: TRBJ2-1; d_call: NA; cdr3_aa: CASSPNNRPLAEQFF; cdr3_nt: TGCGCCAGCAGTCCTAACAATCGACCCCTAGCCGAGCAGTTCTTC
v_call: TRBV19; j_call: TRBJ2-7; d_call: NA; cdr3_aa: CASASAGSSYEQYF; cdr3_nt: TGTGCCAGTGCTAGTGCGGGGAGCTCCTACGAGCAGTACTTC
v_call: TRBV10-3; j_call: TRBJ2-1; d_call: TRBD2; cdr3_aa: CAISEISGYNEQFF; cdr3_nt: TGTGCCATCAGTGAGATTAGCGGGTACAATGAGCAGTTCTTC
v_call: TRBV5-4; j_call: TRBJ2-7; d_call: NA; cdr3_aa: CASSRDYEQYF; cdr3_nt: TGTGCCAGCAGCCGCGACTACGAGCAGTACTTC
v_call: TRBV6-5; j_call: TRBJ1-2; d_call: NA; cdr3_aa: CASSRTTVYGYTF; cdr3_nt: TGTGCCAGCAGCCGAACGACAGTCTATGGCTACACCTTC